One T cell receptor (beta chain) is described in this entry. This clonotype has ten or more counts. Its binding antigen is unknown. There are no base qualities to consult, and no much larger clone falls within one base. This record comes from a study of patients and donors after allogeneic stem cell transplantation (dated by TCRdb to between 2020 and 2021). A distance of 12 bases separates the germline ends of V and J, which lose 4 bases and 4 bases respectively. CDR1 and CDR2 are read off the germline V gene as KGHDR and SFDVKD. Including the terminal cysteine and phenylalanine, the CDR3 comprises 14 residues. Only CDR3 DNA remains: 42 bases, in frame from the first base. Libraries came from RT-PCR. The data were produced on a NextSeq 550. The raw public data were reprocessed by TCRdb itself: fastp quality trimming at Q25, MiXCR clonotype calling, in-frame beta chains only. Rows with a matching CDR3 protein are joined into one entry that keeps the most common DNA and genes. The sample has 400,000 to 450,000 distinct CDR3 sequences on record, roughly 17% of them singletons. In total, the top ten clones hold around 7.2% of the sample.

The chain employs TRBV24-1 and TRBJ2-5, with the D segment possibly TRBD1 or TRBD2, each aligning over 5 bases. This clonotype was sampled from a human donor who was either an allogeneic HSCT recipient or a stem cell or donor lymphocyte infusion donor (not recorded which). It is not recorded whose cells these are; they may come from a transplant donor. The sample taken for sequencing was blood, either unsorted or a sorted T cell fraction (not recorded which). CDR3 reads: CATSDSYGGETQYF. The sequenced DNA is TGTGCCACCAGTGACTCCTATGGGGGAGAGACCCAGTACTTC.